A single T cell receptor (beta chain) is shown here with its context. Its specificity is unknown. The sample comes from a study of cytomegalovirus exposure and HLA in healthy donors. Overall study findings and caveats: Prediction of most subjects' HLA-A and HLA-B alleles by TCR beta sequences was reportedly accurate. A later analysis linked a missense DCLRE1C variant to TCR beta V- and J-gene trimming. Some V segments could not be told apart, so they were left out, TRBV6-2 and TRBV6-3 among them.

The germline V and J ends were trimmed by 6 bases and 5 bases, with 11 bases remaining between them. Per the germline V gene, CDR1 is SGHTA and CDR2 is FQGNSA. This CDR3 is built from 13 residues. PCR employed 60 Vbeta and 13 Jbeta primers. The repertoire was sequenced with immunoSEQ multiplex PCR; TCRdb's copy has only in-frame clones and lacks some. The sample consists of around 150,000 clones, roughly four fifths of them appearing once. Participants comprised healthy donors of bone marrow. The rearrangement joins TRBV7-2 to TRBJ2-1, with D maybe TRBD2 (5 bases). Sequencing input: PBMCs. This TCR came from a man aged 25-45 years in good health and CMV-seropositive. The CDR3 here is CASSPDYNNEQFF. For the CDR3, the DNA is TGTGCCAGCAGTCCCGACTATAACAATGAGCAGTTCTTC.